This entry features one TCR beta chain sequence. Its specificity is not known. TCRdb passed the reads through MiXCR, listing each CDR3 protein once. The table records more than 250,000 distinct CDR3 sequences, approximately 25% of them present only once. V shed 4 bases, J shed 4 bases, and the junction held 6 bases outside the gene matches. Germline loops: CDR1 SGHVS, CDR2 FNYEAQ. This CDR3 region has 14 residues. This sample stems from a study of T cell repertoires in cytomegalovirus infection. On the study more broadly: Recently described HLA-C-restricted plus well-studied HLA-B-restricted CMV epitopes were used. It was the public TCR beta signatures that indicated both CMV infection and matching HLA type.

Overall study findings and caveats: Ex vivo, HLA-C-restricted CMV-specific TCR beta clonotypes prevailed over the rest of the response.

This chain uses TRBV7-6 with TRBJ1-2; TRBD1 agrees at 7 bases. The sample in question was cultured PBMCs, obtained from culture after CMV antigen stimulation. The sequence derives from a human donor in good health (CMV status not recorded). Some clones in this sample may be carry-over from other donors' samples. The CDR3 protein is CASSSGQRGYGYTF. The CDR3 DNA reads as TGTGCCAGCAGCTCGGGACAGAGAGGCTATGGCTACACCTTC.